This entry lists 7 T cell receptor beta chains sequenced from one sample in a study of cytomegalovirus exposure and HLA in healthy donors. Only in-frame clones appear in the TCRdb table, and some are missing; sequencing was by immunoSEQ multiplex PCR. The sample has roughly 77,000 clones; 95% are singletons. The sequencing input was PBMCs. These receptors all come from a woman aged 18-29 years in good health and CMV-seronegative.

The chain links TRBV29-1 to TRBJ2-3; 8 positions match TRBD2. The CDR3 covers 14 residues. The V gene end was trimmed by 7 bases and the J gene end by 4 bases; junction bases not matched to a gene: 10. Germline CDR1 and CDR2: SQVTM and ANQGSEA. In DNA form, the CDR3 reads TGCAGCGGCGAGGGTTGGCGGGAGGCAGATACGCAGTATTTT. This codes for CSGEGWREADTQYF.

In the case of this clone: One end of the junction fails to match germline, which may point to a read error. J is TRBJ2-7 and V is TRBV11-2; 12 nucleotides agree with TRBD2. Germline assignment: CDR1 SGHAT and CDR2 FQNNGV. This CDR3 region has 17 residues. Written as DNA, the CDR3 is TGTGCCAGCAGCTTAGATAGGGGTCCGACTAGCGGGAGCGCTCTAGACTTC. Its translation is CASSLDRGPTSGSALDF. The variable domain in full, with the rest retrieved from reference TRBV11-2 and TRBJ2-7, is EAGVAQSPRYKIIEKRQSVAFWCNPISGHATLYWYQQILGQGPKLLIQFQNNGVVDDSQLPKDRFSAERLKGVDSTLKIQPAKLEDSAVYLCASSLDRGPTSGSALDFGPGTRLTVT.

V gene TRBV5-1 combines with J gene TRBJ2-2, with 7 bases matching TRBD2. Germline-derived CDR1 and CDR2 are SGHRS and YFSETQ. With 7 bases clipped from V and 1 base from J, the junction kept 4 bases outside the gene matches. The CDR3 loop spans 14 amino acids. The CDR3 loop is CASGGGLNTGELFF. In DNA form, the CDR3 reads TGCGCCAGCGGGGGGGGACTGAACACCGGGGAGCTGTTTTTT.

The chain joins TRBV6-5 to TRBJ1-1; tentatively, D is TRBD1 (5 bases). The CDR3 is made up of 12 amino acids. CDR1 is MNHEY, CDR2 SVGAGI, per germline. V lost 11 bases, J lost 1 base, and 11 bases lay in between. The CDR3 region is CAAGDGNTEAFF. CDR3 coding DNA: TGTGCCGCGGGGGACGGGAACACTGAAGCTTTCTTT.

This clone was detected only once. This chain joins TRBV4-3 and TRBJ1-5; D is unresolved. Trimming removed 0 bases from V and 0 bases from J, with 3 bases in between. The CDR3 loop spans 14 amino acids. Per the germline V gene, CDR1 is LGHNA and CDR2 is YSLEER. The CDR3 is CASSQDYSNQPQHF. CDR3 DNA sequence: TGCGCCAGCAGCCAAGATTATAGCAATCAGCCCCAGCATTTT.

The V and J genes are TRBV9 and TRBJ2-7, with TRBD2 matching 9 bases. The germline V gene has CDR1 SGDLS and CDR2 YYNGEE. The CDR3 covers 16 residues. The ends lost 0 bases at V and 2 bases at J; junction bases unmatched: 6. CDR3 residues: CASSVAPSGTTYEQYF. The DNA of the CDR3 is TGTGCCAGCAGCGTAGCTCCTAGCGGGACCACCTACGAGCAGTACTTC.

This chain connects TRBV9 to TRBJ1-1; 7 positions agree with TRBD1. The ends lost 0 bases at V and 3 bases at J; junction bases unmatched: 11. The CDR3 runs 17 residues. In germline, CDR1 is SGDLS, CDR2 YYNGEE. CDR3 coding DNA: TGTGCCAGCAGCGTAGGGAGGGGGCGGAGTCTGGACACTGAAGCTTTCTTT. Amino acid sequence: CASSVGRGRSLDTEAFF.